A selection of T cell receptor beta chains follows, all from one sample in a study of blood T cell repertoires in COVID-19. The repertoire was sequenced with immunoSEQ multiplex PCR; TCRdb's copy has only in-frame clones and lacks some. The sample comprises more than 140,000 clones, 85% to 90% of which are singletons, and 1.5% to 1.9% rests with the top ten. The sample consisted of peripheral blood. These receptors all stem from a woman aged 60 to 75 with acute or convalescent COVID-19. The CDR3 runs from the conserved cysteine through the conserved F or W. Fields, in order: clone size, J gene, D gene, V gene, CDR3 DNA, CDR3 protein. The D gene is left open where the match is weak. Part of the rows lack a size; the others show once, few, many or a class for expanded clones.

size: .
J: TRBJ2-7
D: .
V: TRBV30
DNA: TGTGCCTGGACCGCAGGGGCCTACGAGCAGTACTTC
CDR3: CAWTAGAYEQYF

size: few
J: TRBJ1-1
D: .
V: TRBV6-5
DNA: TGTGCCAGCAGTTACTGGGGCAACACTGAAGCTTTCTTT
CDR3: CASSYWGNTEAFF

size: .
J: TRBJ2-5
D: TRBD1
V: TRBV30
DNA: TGTGCCTGGAGTCGACAGGGGCTAGAGACCCAGTACTTC
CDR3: CAWSRQGLETQYF

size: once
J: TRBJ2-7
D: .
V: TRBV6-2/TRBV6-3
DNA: TGTGCCAGCAGTTACTACGAAACAGGCGACTACGAGCAGTACTTC
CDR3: CASSYYETGDYEQYF

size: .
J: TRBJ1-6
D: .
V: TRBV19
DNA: TGTGCCAGTACGTGGCAGGGCTCTCTCCTGGGGAATAATTCACCCCTCCACTTT
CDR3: CASTWQGSLLGNNSPLHF

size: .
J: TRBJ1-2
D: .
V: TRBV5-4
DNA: TGTGCCAGCAGCTTCTACTCAGGGGTGGGCGGCTACACCTTC
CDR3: CASSFYSGVGGYTF

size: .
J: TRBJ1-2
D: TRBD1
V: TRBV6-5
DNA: TGTGCCAGCAGCGAGACAGGGGGCGACTATGGCTACACCTTC
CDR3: CASSETGGDYGYTF

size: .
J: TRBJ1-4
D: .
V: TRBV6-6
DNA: TGTGCCAGCAGTTACTGGGACCAGGGGACTAATGAAAAACTGTTTTTT
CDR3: CASSYWDQGTNEKLFF

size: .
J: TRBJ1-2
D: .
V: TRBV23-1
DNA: TGCGCCAGCAGTCAATCTAACCCCAACGAGGACTATGGCTACACCTTC
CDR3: CASSQSNPNEDYGYTF

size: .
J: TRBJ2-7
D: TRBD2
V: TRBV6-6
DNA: TGTGCCAGCAGCCGCGGACTAGCGGGGGGGGACTACGAGCAGTACTTC
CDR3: CASSRGLAGGDYEQYF

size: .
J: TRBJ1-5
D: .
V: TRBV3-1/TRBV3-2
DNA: TGTGCCAGCAGCCCCGCCGCGGTTTACCAGCCCCAGCATTTT
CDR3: CASSPAAVYQPQHF

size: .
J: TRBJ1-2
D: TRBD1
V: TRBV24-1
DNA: TGTGCCACCAGTGGACAGGGAAGGGTAGGAGGCTACACCTTC
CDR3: CATSGQGRVGGYTF

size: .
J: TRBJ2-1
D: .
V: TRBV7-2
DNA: TGTGCCAGCAGCTTAGGGCGGGACAATGAGCAGTTCTTC
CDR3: CASSLGRDNEQFF

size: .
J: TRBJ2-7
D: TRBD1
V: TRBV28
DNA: TGTGCCAGCAGTTTAGGGGGGACAGGGAACGAGCAGTACTTC
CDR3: CASSLGGTGNEQYF

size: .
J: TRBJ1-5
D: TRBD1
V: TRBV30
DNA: TGTGCCTGGAGTGTAAGGACAGGGGGAAGGTTGGATCAGCCCCAGCATTTT
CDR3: CAWSVRTGGRLDQPQHF

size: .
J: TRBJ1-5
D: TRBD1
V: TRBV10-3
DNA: TGTGCCACGGGGACAGGGGTTAATCAGCCCCAGCATTTT
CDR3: CATGTGVNQPQHF